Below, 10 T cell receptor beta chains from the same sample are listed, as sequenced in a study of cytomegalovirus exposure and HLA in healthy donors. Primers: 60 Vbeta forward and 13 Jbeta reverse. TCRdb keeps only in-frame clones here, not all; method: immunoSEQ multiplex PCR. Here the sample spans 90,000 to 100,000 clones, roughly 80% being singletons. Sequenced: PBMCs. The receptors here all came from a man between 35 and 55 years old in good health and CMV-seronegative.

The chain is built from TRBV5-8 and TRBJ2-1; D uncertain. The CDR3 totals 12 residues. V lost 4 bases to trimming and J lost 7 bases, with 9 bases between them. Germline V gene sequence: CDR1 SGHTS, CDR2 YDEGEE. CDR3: CASSKRDNEQFF. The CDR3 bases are TGTGCCAGCAGCAAACGAGATAATGAGCAGTTCTTC.

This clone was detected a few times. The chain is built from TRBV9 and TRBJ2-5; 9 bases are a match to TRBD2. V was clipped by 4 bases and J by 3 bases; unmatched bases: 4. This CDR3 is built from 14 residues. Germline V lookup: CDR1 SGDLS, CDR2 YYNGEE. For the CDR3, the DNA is TGTGCCAGCAGCTGGGCTAGCGGGGAAGAGACCCAGTACTTC. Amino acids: CASSWASGEETQYF.

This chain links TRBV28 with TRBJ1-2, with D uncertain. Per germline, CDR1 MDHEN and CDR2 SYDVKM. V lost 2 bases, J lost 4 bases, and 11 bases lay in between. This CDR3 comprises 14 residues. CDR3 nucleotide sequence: TGTGCCAGCAGTTTAGGTAGCGGTGTCTATGGCTACACCTTC. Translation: CASSLGSGVYGYTF.

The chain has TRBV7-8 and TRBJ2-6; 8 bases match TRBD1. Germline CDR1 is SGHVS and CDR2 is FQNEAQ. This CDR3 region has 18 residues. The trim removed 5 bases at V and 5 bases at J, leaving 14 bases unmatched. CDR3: CASSHLIETGDRANVLTF. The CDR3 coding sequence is TGTGCCAGCAGCCACCTCATAGAGACAGGGGATAGGGCCAACGTCCTGACTTTC.

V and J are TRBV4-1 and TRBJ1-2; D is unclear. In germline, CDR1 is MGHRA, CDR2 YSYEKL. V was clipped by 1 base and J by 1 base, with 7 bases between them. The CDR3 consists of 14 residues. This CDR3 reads CASSQVGNNYGYTF. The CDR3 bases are TGCGCCAGCAGCCAAGTGGGCAATAACTATGGCTACACCTTC.

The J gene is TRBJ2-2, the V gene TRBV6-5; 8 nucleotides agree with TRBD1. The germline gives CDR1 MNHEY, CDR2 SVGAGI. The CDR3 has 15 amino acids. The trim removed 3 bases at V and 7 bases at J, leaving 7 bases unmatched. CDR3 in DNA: TGTGCCAGCAGTTATCGACAGGGGATGGGCGGGGAGCTGTTTTTT. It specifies CASSYRQGMGGELFF.

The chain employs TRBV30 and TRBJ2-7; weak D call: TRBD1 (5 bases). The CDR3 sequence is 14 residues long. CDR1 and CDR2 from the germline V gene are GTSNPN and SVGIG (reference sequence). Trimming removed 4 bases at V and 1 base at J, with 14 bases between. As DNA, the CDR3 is TGTGCCTGGATAAGGGCAGGGATATCCTACGAGCAGTACTTC. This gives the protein CAWIRAGISYEQYF.

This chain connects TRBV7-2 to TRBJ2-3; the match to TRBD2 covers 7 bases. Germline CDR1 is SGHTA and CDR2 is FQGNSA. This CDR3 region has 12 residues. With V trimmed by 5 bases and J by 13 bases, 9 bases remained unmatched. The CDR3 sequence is CASSPYGGGKYF. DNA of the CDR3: TGTGCCAGCAGCCCCTATGGGGGGGGAAAGTATTTT.

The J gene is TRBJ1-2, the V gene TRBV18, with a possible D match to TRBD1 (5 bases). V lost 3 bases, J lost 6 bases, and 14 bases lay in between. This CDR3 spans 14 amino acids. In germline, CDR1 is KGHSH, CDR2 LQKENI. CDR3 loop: CASSPLGGLDGYTF. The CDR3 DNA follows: TGTGCCAGCTCACCCTTGGGGGGTTTGGATGGCTACACCTTC.

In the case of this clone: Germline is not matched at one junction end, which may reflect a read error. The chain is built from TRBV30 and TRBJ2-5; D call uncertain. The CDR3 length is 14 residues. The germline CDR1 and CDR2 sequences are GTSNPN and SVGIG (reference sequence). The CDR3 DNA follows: TGTGCCTGGAGTGGTCTAGGCTTACAAGAGTCCCAGTACTTC. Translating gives CAWSGLGLQESQYF.